The 25 T cell receptor beta chains given below trace back to one sample, sequenced in a study of blood T cells in healthy people across ages (dated by TCRdb to 2013 to 2016). Library preparation used 5' RACE. Sequencing was performed on an Illumina HiSeq 2500. The second PCR ran for roughly 7 to 11 cycles and used a J-beta primer mix along with a sample-barcoded 5' primer. TCRdb handled the public reads itself, with Q25 trimming in fastp and clone calling in MiXCR, and kept productive beta chains. CDR3 protein sequences are deduplicated, and each keeps its most common genes and DNA. This sample gives about 770,000 distinct CDR3 sequences in total; approximately 44% of them show up just once. The leading ten clones occupy approximately 19% of the sample. Sequenced input: blood. The receptors derive from a man aged 60-69 years in good health.

V is TRBV7-9 and J is TRBJ1-2, with D possibly being TRBD1 (6 bases). The CDR3 extends over 16 amino acids. V was clipped by 5 bases and J by 5 bases, with 21 bases between them. Germline CDR1 SEHNR, CDR2 FQNEAQ (reference sequence). The CDR3 DNA reads TGTGCCAGCAGCCCCAGGGGCAGGGTACCCTATTATGGCTACACCTTC. It yields the protein CASSPRGRVPYYGYTF.

The chain is built from TRBV7-9 and TRBJ2-1; the D is unclear. V dropped 5 bases and J dropped 12 bases, with 14 bases sitting between them. There are 12 residues in the CDR3. Germline V gene sequence: CDR1 SEHNR, CDR2 FQNEAQ (reference sequence). The CDR3 DNA sequence: TGTGCCAGCAGCCCCTACAGTATTGCGCAGTTCTTC. It codes for CASSPYSIAQFF. The complete variable domain, with remaining parts taken from reference TRBV7-9 and TRBJ2-1, reads DTGVSQNPRHKITKRGQNVTFRCDPISEHNRLYWYRQTLGQGPEFLTYFQNEAQLEKSRLLSDRFSAERPKGSFSTLEIQRTEQGDSAMYLCASSPYSIAQFFGPGTRLTVL.

The chain links TRBV5-4 to TRBJ1-5; D uncertain. The ends were cut back, 0 bases at V and 1 base at J, with 11 bases in the middle. CDR1 is SGHNT and CDR2 is YYREEE in the germline V gene (reference sequence). The CDR3 runs 16 residues. CDR3 sequence: CASSLDGDGSNQPQHF. The CDR3 nucleotides read TGTGCCAGCAGCTTGGACGGGGATGGGAGCAATCAGCCCCAGCATTTT.

This chain links TRBV6-6 with TRBJ1-4; 10 bases are shared with TRBD1. CDR1 and CDR2 (germline): MNHNY, SVGAGI (reference sequence). J was trimmed by 8 bases and V by 5 bases; bases with no gene match: 8. The CDR3 is 15 amino acids. The CDR3 loop is CASSTRTGGGEKLFF. DNA of the CDR3: TGTGCCAGCAGTACACGGACAGGGGGGGGAGAAAAACTGTTTTTT.

There are many counts of this clonotype. The chain couples TRBV29-1 to TRBJ2-7; 9 bases line up with TRBD1. Germline loops: CDR1 SQVTM, CDR2 ANQGSEA. The CDR3 contains 13 residues. The V segment lost 4 bases and the J segment 5 bases; nucleotides outside the gene matches: 6. As DNA, the CDR3 is TGCAGCGTTGTTGGGGACAGGGTTAACGAGCAGTACTTC. Translating gives CSVVGDRVNEQYF.

There are a few counts of this clonotype. The gene calls are TRBV6-2 or TRBV6-3 and TRBJ2-3; perhaps D is TRBD1 or TRBD2 (5 bases each). The CDR3 is 14 amino acids. The V end lost 2 bases, the J end lost 6 bases, and 12 bases lay between the germline ends. In germline, CDR1 is MNHEY, CDR2 SVGEGT. CDR3 region: CASSYGTGKDTQYF. The CDR3 DNA reads TGTGCCAGCAGTTACGGGACGGGTAAGGATACGCAGTATTTT.

The chain recombines TRBV4-2 with TRBJ1-1; no firm D call. The ends were cut back, 1 base at V and 0 bases at J, with 6 bases in the middle. This CDR3 contains 14 residues. Germline loops: CDR1 LGHNA, CDR2 YNFKEQ. The CDR3 nucleotides read TGTGCCAGCAGCCAAGGAGCCTTGAACACTGAAGCTTTCTTT. Translated: CASSQGALNTEAFF.

This clonotype was recorded many times. This chain links TRBV4-3 with TRBJ2-7; D unresolved. The germline V and J ends were trimmed by 0 bases and 3 bases, with 9 bases remaining between them. Germline V gene sequence: CDR1 LGHNA, CDR2 YSLEER. There are 14 residues in the CDR3. The CDR3 is CASSQDPAIYEQYF. The CDR3 DNA reads as TGCGCCAGCAGCCAAGATCCGGCGATCTACGAGCAGTACTTC.

This rearrangement joins TRBV20-1 to TRBJ1-2; the match to TRBD1 covers 12 bases. The CDR3 consists of 15 residues. Per germline, CDR1 DFQATT and CDR2 SNEGSKA (reference sequence). Trimming at V came to 0 bases and at J to 8 bases, leaving 7 bases not matched to a gene. As DNA, the CDR3 is TGCAGTGCTAGAGACCCGGGACAGGGGGCGAGCGGCTACACCTTC. Protein product: CSARDPGQGASGYTF.

This clonotype was recorded a few times. This rearrangement joins TRBV27 to TRBJ2-1, with TRBD2 as a possible D gene (5 bases). Looked up from germline, CDR1 is MNHEY and CDR2 is SMNVEV (reference sequence). The CDR3 consists of 15 residues. Trimming left V 7 bases short and J 9 bases short, with 22 bases between. CDR3 coding DNA: TGTGCCAGCACCCTAGGCGTTCTAGGCCGGGGTGAGCAGTTCTTC. Amino acid sequence: CASTLGVLGRGEQFF.

This chain joins TRBV10-3 and TRBJ1-2; D may be TRBD1 (6 bases). Between the trimmed V and J ends, which lost 0 bases and 4 bases, there was a span of 15 bases. Looked up from germline, CDR1 is ENHRY and CDR2 is SYGVKD. There are 16 residues in the CDR3. The DNA for the CDR3 is TGTGCCATCAGTGAGTCGGGTGACAGGATCTCCTATGGCTACACCTTC. This gives the protein CAISESGDRISYGYTF.

CDR3 DNA sequence: TGTGCCAGCAGGTCAAACAGGGATTTGGGCAATCAGCCCCAGCATTTT. This gives the protein CASRSNRDLGNQPQHF. The rearrangement joins TRBV6-2 or TRBV6-3 to TRBJ1-5; D might be TRBD1 (6 bases). This CDR3 has 16 residues. In germline, CDR1 is MNHEY, CDR2 SVGEGT. V lost 6 bases and J lost 2, with 17 bases in between.

This clonotype has a handful of counts. The chain employs TRBV7-2 and TRBJ2-1; TRBD2 aligns across 8 bases. The CDR3 has 16 amino acids. J gave up 5 bases and V 5 bases, and 11 bases lay outside the gene matches. Germline V gene lookup returns CDR1 SGHTA and CDR2 FQGNSA. This CDR3 reads CASSLRSGGGNNEQFF. CDR3 bases: TGTGCCAGCAGCCTTAGGTCGGGGGGGGGTAACAATGAGCAGTTCTTC.

The chain couples TRBV28 to TRBJ2-2; 8 nucleotides agree with TRBD2. The V gene end was trimmed by 6 bases and the J gene end by 6 bases; junction bases not matched to a gene: 9. This CDR3 region has 15 residues. Germline lookup yields CDR1 MDHEN and CDR2 SYDVKM. DNA for the CDR3: TGTGCCAGCAGAGAGACAACGGGACTAGCCGGGGAGCTGTTTTTT. This sequence encodes CASRETTGLAGELFF.

In this sample, this clonotype turned up a few times. V usage is TRBV27 and J usage is TRBJ1-1; D possibly corresponds to TRBD1 (6 bases). Per the germline V gene, CDR1 is MNHEY and CDR2 is SMNVEV (reference sequence). The CDR3 contains 13 residues. The V gene lost 6 bases and the J gene lost 6 bases, with 14 bases spanning the gap. The CDR3 region has the DNA TGTGCCAGCAGGTCCGGGACACTCCCTGAAGCTTTCTTT. It translates to CASRSGTLPEAFF.

The chain uses TRBV2 and TRBJ2-5; D is unresolved. The V and J ends lost 9 bases and 5 bases respectively, with 16 bases between them. CDR3 size: 13 residues. Germline V gene data show CDR1 as SNHLY and CDR2 as FYNNEI. CDR3 DNA: TGTGCCAGTAGAGGTCCCAGGTGGGAGACCCAGTACTTC. Its translation is CASRGPRWETQYF.

The rearrangement links TRBV29-1 to TRBJ2-1; D could derive from TRBD1 or TRBD2 (5 bases each). Germline loops: CDR1 SQVTM, CDR2 ANQGSEA. This CDR3 spans 16 amino acids. V lost 4 bases and J lost 0, with 16 bases in between. The CDR3 loop reads CSVVTRGGGSYNEQFF. The DNA for the CDR3 is TGCAGCGTTGTTACAAGGGGCGGAGGCTCCTACAATGAGCAGTTCTTC.

The V and J genes are TRBV27 and TRBJ2-4; 7 bases are shared with TRBD2. TRBJ2-5 explains the end of the DNA better; the J call may be wrong. Germline-derived CDR1 and CDR2 are MNHEY and SMNVEV (reference sequence). There are 15 residues in the CDR3. The CDR3 DNA sequence: TGTGCCAGCAGTTTTGGACGGGGGGTTCGCGGGACCCAGTACTTC. It translates to CASSFGRGVRGTQYF.

In this sample, this clonotype turned up a few times. J is TRBJ1-5 and V is TRBV15, with D unclear. Germline CDR1 and CDR2: LNHNV and YYDKDF (reference sequence). The CDR3 totals 12 residues. V lost 4 bases and J 5 bases, leaving 6 bases between the germline ends. CDR3 region: CATSNGYQPQHF. CDR3 in DNA: TGTGCCACCAGCAACGGTTATCAGCCCCAGCATTTT.

This clonotype was counted only a few times. J is TRBJ1-6 and V is TRBV20-1, with TRBD1 as a possible D gene (5 bases). This CDR3 is 12 amino acids long. Trimming pared 5 bases from V and 7 bases from J, leaving 9 bases between. Germline V gene data show CDR1 as DFQATT and CDR2 as SNEGSKA (reference sequence). The CDR3 sequence: CSAGQGNSPLHF. The DNA of the CDR3 is TGCAGTGCTGGGCAGGGAAATTCACCCCTCCACTTT.

This clonotype was counted many times. The J gene is TRBJ1-1, the V gene TRBV4-3, with D perhaps TRBD1 (6 bases). There are 15 residues in the CDR3. V was shortened by 3 bases and J by 7 bases, with 18 bases between the two germline ends. Germline CDR1 reads LGHNA; CDR2 reads YSLEER. The CDR3: CASSQVRQGYGEAFF. In DNA form, the CDR3 reads TGCGCCAGCAGCCAGGTGAGGCAGGGGTACGGTGAAGCTTTCTTT.

This rearrangement joins TRBV6-2 or TRBV6-3 to TRBJ1-6; TRBD1 agrees at 8 bases. This CDR3 is built from 13 residues. V lost 6 bases, J lost 9 bases, and 4 bases stayed unmatched. Germline V gene data show CDR1 as MNHEY and CDR2 as SVGEGT. The CDR3 loop is CASRDREVSPLHF. The CDR3 nucleotides read TGTGCCAGCAGGGACAGGGAAGTTTCACCCCTCCACTTT.

The chain is built from TRBV6-1 and TRBJ1-5; 8 nucleotides agree with TRBD1. This CDR3 comprises 17 residues. V dropped 4 bases and J dropped 5; count of bases not matched to a gene: 13. Germline-derived CDR1 and CDR2 are MNHNS and SASEGT. The CDR3 nucleotides read TGTGCCAGCAGTGTCGGACAGGGCTTCCAGCAGTATCAGCCCCAGCATTTT. This gives the protein CASSVGQGFQQYQPQHF.

The V gene is TRBV4-3, the J gene TRBJ2-3; D might be TRBD2 (5 bases). Between the trimmed V and J ends, which lost 0 bases and 5 bases, there was a span of 6 bases. The CDR3 extends over 13 amino acids. CDR1 LGHNA and CDR2 YSLEER come from the germline V gene. In DNA, the CDR3 is TGCGCCAGCAGCCAAGAGAGCGGAGATACGCAGTATTTT. Its protein product is CASSQESGDTQYF.

The chain carries TRBV10-3 and TRBJ2-5; maybe TRBD1 (5 bases). CDR3 length: 14 residues. The germline V gene has CDR1 ENHRY and CDR2 SYGVKD. V lost 6 bases to trimming and J lost 3 bases, with 14 bases between them. The CDR3, as DNA: TGTGCCATCAGCATGGGGCACGAGAAAGAGACCCAGTACTTC. Protein: CAISMGHEKETQYF.